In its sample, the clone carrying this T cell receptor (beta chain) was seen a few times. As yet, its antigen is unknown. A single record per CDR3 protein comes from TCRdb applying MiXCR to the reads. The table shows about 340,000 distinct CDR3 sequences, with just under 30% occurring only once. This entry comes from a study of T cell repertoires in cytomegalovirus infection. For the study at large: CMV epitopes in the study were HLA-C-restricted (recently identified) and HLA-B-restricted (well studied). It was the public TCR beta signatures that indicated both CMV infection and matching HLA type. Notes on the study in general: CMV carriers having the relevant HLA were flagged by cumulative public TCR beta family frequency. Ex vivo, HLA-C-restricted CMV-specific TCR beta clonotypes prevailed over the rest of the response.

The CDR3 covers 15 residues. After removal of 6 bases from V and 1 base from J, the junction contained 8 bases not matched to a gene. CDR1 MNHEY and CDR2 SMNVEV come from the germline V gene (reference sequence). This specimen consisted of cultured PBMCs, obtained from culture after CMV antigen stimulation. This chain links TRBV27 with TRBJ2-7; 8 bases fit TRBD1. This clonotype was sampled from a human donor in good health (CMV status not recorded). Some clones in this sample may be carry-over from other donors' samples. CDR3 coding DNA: TGTGCCAGCAGCAGACCGGGACAGGCTTCCTACGAGCAGTACTTC. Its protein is CASSRPGQASYEQYF.